This T cell receptor beta chain was sequenced in a study of T cell repertoires in cytomegalovirus infection. TCRdb analysed the reads with MiXCR anew, one entry per CDR3 protein. The sample includes around 530,000 distinct CDR3 sequences, around a quarter seen only once; the top ten take approximately 13%. The germline V gene has CDR1 ENHRY and CDR2 SYGVKD. This CDR3 region has 14 residues. V shed 3 bases and J shed 0 bases, with 6 bases lying between them. Sequencing was performed on PBMCs. The TCR sequence derives from a human donor in good health (CMV status not recorded). Some clones in this sample may be carry-over from other donors' samples. The rearrangement uses TRBV10-3 and TRBJ1-3; D call uncertain. CDR3 DNA sequence: TGTGCCATCAGTGAACCGAACTCTGGAAACACCATATATTTT. Its translation: CAISEPNSGNTIYF.